These 31 T cell receptor beta chains came from one sample sequenced in a study of T cell therapy after organ transplantation. These receptors' targets are unknown. Data came from immunoSEQ multiplex PCR; TCRdb stores just in-frame clones and leaves some out. This table has 45,000 to 50,000 clones, about 95% appearing once. The sequences come from CD8+ T cells from blood, collected before autologous CMV-specific T cell therapy. Source of these receptors: a human patient who had received a solid organ transplant and had CMV disease.

This chain uses TRBV4-1 with TRBJ1-5; unclear D gene. Germline V gene sequence: CDR1 MGHRA, CDR2 YSYEKL. Deletions cut 1 base from V and 4 bases from J, with 11 bases between. The CDR3 has 15 residues. This CDR3 reads CASSQVAGENQPQHF. The CDR3 DNA reads as TGCGCCAGCAGCCAAGTAGCCGGAGAGAATCAGCCCCAGCATTTT.

The rearrangement uses TRBV4-2 and TRBJ2-7; 8 positions match TRBD1. Unmatched junction bases numbered 14, after V lost 6 bases and J lost 1 base. The CDR3 is 17 amino acids. Per the germline V gene, CDR1 is LGHNA and CDR2 is YNFKEQ. The CDR3 region has the DNA TGTGCCAGCAGTCCCGGGACAGGAGTCTCCCATTCCTACGAGCAGTACTTC. Its protein is CASSPGTGVSHSYEQYF.

The chain uses TRBV12-5 and TRBJ1-4; D unresolved. The V end was cut by 4 bases, the J end by 5 bases, with 8 bases between. The CDR3 spans 13 residues. Germline V gene sequence: CDR1 LGHNT, CDR2 FRNRAP. The CDR3 DNA is TGTGCTAGTGGTTCAACACTCAATGAAAAACTGTTTTTT. Protein product: CASGSTLNEKLFF. The full variable domain, its missing parts supplied by reference TRBV12-5 and TRBJ1-4, is DARVTQTPRHKVTEMGQEVTMRCQPILGHNTVFWYRQTMMQGLELLAYFRNRAPLDDSGMPKDRFSAEMPDATLATLKIQPSEPRDSAVYFCASGSTLNEKLFFGSGTQLSVL.

CDR3 sequence (DNA): TGTGCCAGCAGGGAGGGACGGCTGAACACTGAAGCTTTCTTT. Its translation is CASREGRLNTEAFF. The chain combines TRBV2 with TRBJ1-1; possibly TRBD1 for D (5 bases). The CDR3 contains 14 residues. V was pared by 6 bases and J by 0 bases, with 11 bases between. The germline gives CDR1 SNHLY, CDR2 FYNNEI.

The V and J genes are TRBV4-1 and TRBJ2-1; TRBD1 might be the D (6 bases). Trimming took off 2 bases at V and 2 bases at J, with 16 bases between the two ends. CDR3 length equals 17 residues. From germline, CDR1 is MGHRA and CDR2 YSYEKL. The CDR3 nucleotides read TGCGCCAGCAGCCAACCGGTCGGCAGGGACACCTACAATGAGCAGTTCTTC. This sequence encodes CASSQPVGRDTYNEQFF.

This clone was detected a few times. The rearrangement uses TRBV30 and TRBJ1-1; maybe TRBD1 (5 bases). The germline gives CDR1 GTSNPN, CDR2 SVGIG (reference sequence). The CDR3 is 13 amino acids. V was clipped by 3 bases and J by 1 base, with 9 bases between them. The CDR3 DNA follows: TGTGCCTGGAGAGGTAGGGGGAACACTGAAGCTTTCTTT. This encodes CAWRGRGNTEAFF. The full variable domain, its missing parts supplied by reference TRBV30 and TRBJ1-1, is SQTIHQWPATLVQPVGSPLSLECTVEGTSNPNLYWYRQAAGRGLQLLFYSVGIGQISSEVPQNLSASRPQDRQFILSSKKLLLSDSGFYLCAWRGRGNTEAFFGQGTRLTVV.

This clone was detected only a few times. This chain links TRBV13 with TRBJ2-3; 8 nucleotides line up with TRBD1. CDR3 length: 13 amino acids. Trimming cost V 8 bases and J 2 bases; bases outside gene matches: 3. Germline V gives CDR1 PRHDT, CDR2 FYEKMQ (reference sequence). The CDR3, as DNA: TGTGCCAGCCGACAGGGGATCACAGATACGCAGTATTTT. This sequence encodes CASRQGITDTQYF.

The CDR3 coding sequence is TGTGCCAGCAGCGCCTCACTAGTTTACGAGCAGTACTTC. This translates into CASSASLVYEQYF. The chain is built from TRBV7-2 and TRBJ2-7; D may be TRBD2 (5 bases). Trimming shortened V by 5 bases and J by 4 bases, and 12 bases separated the two germline ends. CDR1 is SGHTA, CDR2 FQGNSA, per germline. CDR3 length: 13 residues.

This rearrangement joins TRBV30 to TRBJ2-7; 8 nucleotides agree with TRBD1. The CDR3 is 13 residues long. Germline V gene sequence: CDR1 GTSNPN, CDR2 SVGIG (reference sequence). V lost 4 bases to trimming and J lost 5 bases; unmatched junction nucleotides: 7. CDR3 residues: CAWTTDRGHEQYF. CDR3 DNA sequence: TGTGCCTGGACGACCGACAGGGGCCACGAGCAGTACTTC.

The V gene is TRBV9, the J gene TRBJ2-3; D is perhaps TRBD2 (7 bases). CDR3 length equals 16 residues. V lost 0 bases and J lost 4, with 15 bases in between. Germline V gene data show CDR1 as SGDLS and CDR2 as YYNGEE. The DNA of the CDR3 is TGTGCCAGCAGCGTAGACGTGGGGGGGCCGGCAGATACGCAGTATTTT. It codes for CASSVDVGGPADTQYF.

The chain is built from TRBV30 and TRBJ1-2, with 10 bases that match TRBD1. The CDR3 runs to 14 residues. Germline lookup yields CDR1 GTSNPN and CDR2 SVGIG (reference sequence). After removal of 2 bases from V and 4 bases from J, the junction contained 4 bases not matched to a gene. Here the CDR3 reads CAWSSGQGPYGYTF. The CDR3 DNA is TGTGCCTGGAGTTCGGGACAGGGGCCCTATGGCTACACCTTC.

CDR3: CASSQETGGYYEQYF. DNA for the CDR3: TGCGCCAGCAGCCAAGAAACAGGGGGATACTACGAGCAGTACTTC. The chain joins TRBV4-3 to TRBJ2-7; 8 positions agree with TRBD1. The CDR3 contains 15 residues. Per germline, CDR1 LGHNA and CDR2 YSLEER. Unmatched junction bases numbered 4, after V lost 0 bases and J lost 3 bases.

Points on this clone: In the same sample, other DNA sequences code for this CDR3. The V call is TRBV27, the J call TRBJ1-1; D may be TRBD1 (5 bases). Trimming stripped 3 bases from V and 4 bases from J, with 12 bases between. The CDR3 runs 14 residues. Germline V lookup: CDR1 MNHEY, CDR2 SMNVEV (reference sequence). The CDR3 loop is CASSFVGGGTEAFF. The DNA of the CDR3 is TGTGCCAGCAGTTTTGTGGGTGGGGGCACTGAAGCTTTCTTT.

This clone appeared once. This sequence joins TRBV6-5 and TRBJ1-2; 8 positions agree with TRBD1. Trimming at V came to 5 bases and at J to 5 bases, leaving 4 bases not matched to a gene. The length of the CDR3 is 13 residues. Germline V gene sequence: CDR1 MNHEY, CDR2 SVGAGI. In DNA form, the CDR3 reads TGTGCCAGCAGTCAGACAGGGGTTTATGGCTACACCTTC. Translating it yields CASSQTGVYGYTF.

The chain is built from TRBV7-2 and TRBJ1-3, with 7 nucleotides matching TRBD1. The CDR3 length is 14 residues. Germline V gives CDR1 SGHTA, CDR2 FQGNSA. The J segment lost 2 bases and the V segment lost 5 bases, leaving 3 bases of the junction unmatched. The CDR3 is CASSVTGTGNTIYF. CDR3 sequence (DNA): TGTGCCAGCAGCGTGACAGGGACTGGAAACACCATATATTTT.

J is TRBJ1-1 and V is TRBV7-6; D not resolved. The CDR3 contains 13 residues. CDR1 and CDR2 (germline): SGHVS, FNYEAQ. V dropped 5 bases and J dropped 1 base, with 8 bases sitting between them. The CDR3, as DNA: TGTGCCAGCAGCCCGGTCCCGAACACTGAAGCTTTCTTT. Its translation: CASSPVPNTEAFF.

This clone was recorded only once. This chain uses TRBV4-3 with TRBJ2-3, with 10 positions matching TRBD2. Germline V CDR1 and CDR2: LGHNA, YSLEER. V shed 0 bases, J shed 6 bases, and the junction held 9 bases outside the gene matches. The length of the CDR3 is 17 residues. The CDR3 DNA is TGCGCCAGCAGCCAAGACTTTTTTGGGACTAGCGCGGATACGCAGTATTTT. Its translation: CASSQDFFGTSADTQYF.

The gene calls are TRBV4-2 and TRBJ1-3; TRBD1 might be the D (5 bases). The ends were cut back, 0 bases at V and 4 bases at J, with 10 bases in the middle. This CDR3 contains 15 residues. In germline, CDR1 is LGHNA, CDR2 YNFKEQ. CDR3 DNA sequence: TGTGCCAGCAGCCAAGAGAGGGACGGAGGAAACACCATATATTTT. The encoded protein is CASSQERDGGNTIYF.

CDR3 bases: TGTGCCAGCAGTTTAACGGGGGCAGGGTATAGCAATCAGCCCCAGCATTTT. This gives the protein CASSLTGAGYSNQPQHF. The rearrangement joins TRBV27 to TRBJ1-5, with D possibly being TRBD1 (6 bases). From germline, CDR1 is MNHEY and CDR2 SMNVEV (reference sequence). The V end lost 2 bases, the J end lost 0 bases, and 14 bases lay between the germline ends. The CDR3 is 17 amino acids.

The J gene is TRBJ1-1, the V gene TRBV11-2; D is unresolved. V lost 1 base and J 3 bases, leaving 9 bases between the germline ends. The CDR3 is 14 residues long. Germline V gives CDR1 SGHAT, CDR2 FQNNGV. The CDR3 DNA follows: TGTGCCAGCAGCTTAGGAACGGGATACACTGAAGCTTTCTTT. Its protein is CASSLGTGYTEAFF.

The chain has TRBV5-6 and TRBJ1-6, with D unclear. The CDR3 runs to 12 residues. CDR1 SGHDT and CDR2 YYEEEE come from the germline V gene. V was trimmed by 5 bases and J by 7 bases, leaving 7 bases between them. CDR3 sequence: CASSIGNSPLHF. For the CDR3, the DNA is TGTGCCAGCAGTATCGGGAATTCACCCCTCCACTTT.

The V call is TRBV18, the J call TRBJ1-1; possibly TRBD1 for D (6 bases). The CDR3 spans 14 residues. V was cut by 0 bases and J by 6 bases, with 11 bases left in between. Germline-derived CDR1 and CDR2 are KGHSH and LQKENI. The DNA for the CDR3 is TGTGCCAGCTCACCACCGCTTGGGGGGCCTGAAGCTTTCTTT. It codes for CASSPPLGGPEAFF.

The V call is TRBV4-1, the J call TRBJ1-5; tentatively, D is TRBD1 (5 bases). There are 13 residues in the CDR3. Germline loops: CDR1 MGHRA, CDR2 YSYEKL. Trimming took 3 bases from V and 4 from J, leaving 7 bases between them. The CDR3 is CASSQGGNQPQHF. CDR3 DNA: TGCGCCAGCAGCCAGGGGGGGAATCAGCCCCAGCATTTT.

The sample holds one count of this clone. This sequence joins TRBV5-6 and TRBJ1-1, with D unresolved. V was clipped by 0 bases and J by 4 bases, with 13 bases between them. This CDR3 is 15 amino acids long. Germline CDR1 reads SGHDT; CDR2 reads YYEEEE. The DNA of the CDR3 is TGTGCCAGCAGCTTGGGTTCAGCAGCAGTCACTGAAGCTTTCTTT. Translation: CASSLGSAAVTEAFF. Drawing the rest from reference TRBV5-6 and TRBJ1-1, the complete variable domain is DAGVTQSPTHLIKTRGQQVTLRCSPKSGHDTVSWYQQALGQGPQFIFQYYEEEERQRGNFPDRFSGHQFPNYSSELNVNALLLGDSALYLCASSLGSAAVTEAFFGQGTRLTVV.

This clone was counted a single time. This rearrangement joins TRBV7-9 to TRBJ2-1, with 9 bases fitting TRBD2. The CDR3 contains 15 residues. The V segment lost 5 bases and the J segment 8 bases; nucleotides outside the gene matches: 10. Germline V gene lookup returns CDR1 SEHNR and CDR2 FQNEAQ (reference sequence). The CDR3 is CASSPEIAGEDEQFF. The CDR3 DNA sequence: TGTGCCAGCAGCCCCGAAATAGCGGGAGAGGATGAGCAGTTCTTC.

The rearrangement uses TRBV7-6 and TRBJ1-2; D possibly corresponds to TRBD1 (5 bases). The CDR3 is 15 residues long. Germline CDR1 is SGHVS and CDR2 is FNYEAQ. V dropped 1 base and J dropped 0 bases, with 9 bases sitting between them. CDR3 DNA: TGTGCCAGCAGCTTAGTTCTGGGGGCTAACTATGGCTACACCTTC. Translation gives CASSLVLGANYGYTF.

The chain is built from TRBV10-3 and TRBJ2-7, with 8 bases that match TRBD1. The ends lost 3 bases at V and 6 bases at J; junction bases unmatched: 10. This CDR3 region has 15 residues. Per germline, CDR1 ENHRY and CDR2 SYGVKD. As DNA, the CDR3 is TGTGCCATCAGTGACCCCGGACAGGGAATCCGCGAGCAGTACTTC. Translation: CAISDPGQGIREQYF.

The chain combines TRBV5-6 with TRBJ2-1, with unresolved D. V was cut by 3 bases and J by 2 bases, with 3 bases left in between. Germline values: CDR1 SGHDT, CDR2 YYEEEE. The CDR3 has 12 amino acids. Here the CDR3 DNA reads TGTGCCAGCAGCTCCACCTACAATGAGCAGTTCTTC. Amino acids: CASSSTYNEQFF.

This clone has just one count. Since no conserved phenylalanine or tryptophan closes the CDR3, a read error is the likely cause. The chain couples TRBV6-5 to TRBJ1-2; D unresolved. The V end was cut by 8 bases, the J end by 2 bases, with 15 bases between. The germline V gene has CDR1 MNHEY and CDR2 SVGAGI. The CDR3 runs 14 residues. The CDR3 is CASWNRAANYGYTL. The CDR3 DNA sequence: TGTGCCAGCTGGAATCGTGCAGCGAACTATGGCTACACCCTC.

The chain has TRBV19 and TRBJ2-3; TRBD2 matches at 9 bases. The CDR3 is 16 residues long. Germline trimming cut 3 bases from V and 3 bases from J; bases unmatched to any gene: 7. The germline CDR1 and CDR2 sequences are LNHDA and SQIVND (reference sequence). Here the CDR3 DNA reads TGTGCCAGTAGTATCGGACTAGCGAGAGAAACAGATACGCAGTATTTT. It yields the protein CASSIGLARETDTQYF.

The chain recombines TRBV30 with TRBJ2-7, with D unresolved. The germline V gene encodes CDR1 GTSNPN and CDR2 SVGIG (reference sequence). The CDR3 length is 14 residues. V was clipped by 4 bases and J by 3 bases, with 16 bases between them. The CDR3 reads CAWTPLVGHYEQYF. CDR3 DNA sequence: TGTGCCTGGACCCCCCTCGTAGGCCACTACGAGCAGTACTTC.